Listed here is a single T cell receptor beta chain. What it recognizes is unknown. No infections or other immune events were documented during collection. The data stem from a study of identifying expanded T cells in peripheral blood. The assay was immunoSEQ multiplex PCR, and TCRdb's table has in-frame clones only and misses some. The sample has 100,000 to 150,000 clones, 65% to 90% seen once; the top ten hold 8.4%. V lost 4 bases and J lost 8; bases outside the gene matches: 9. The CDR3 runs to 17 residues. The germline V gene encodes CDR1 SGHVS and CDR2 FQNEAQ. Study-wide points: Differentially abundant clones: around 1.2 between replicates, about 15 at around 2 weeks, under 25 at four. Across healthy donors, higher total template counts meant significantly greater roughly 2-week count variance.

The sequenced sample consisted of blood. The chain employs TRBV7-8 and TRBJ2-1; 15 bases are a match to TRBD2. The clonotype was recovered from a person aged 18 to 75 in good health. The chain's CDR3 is CASSSPGLAGGGDEQFF. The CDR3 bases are TGTGCCAGCAGCTCTCCGGGACTAGCGGGAGGCGGGGATGAGCAGTTCTTC.